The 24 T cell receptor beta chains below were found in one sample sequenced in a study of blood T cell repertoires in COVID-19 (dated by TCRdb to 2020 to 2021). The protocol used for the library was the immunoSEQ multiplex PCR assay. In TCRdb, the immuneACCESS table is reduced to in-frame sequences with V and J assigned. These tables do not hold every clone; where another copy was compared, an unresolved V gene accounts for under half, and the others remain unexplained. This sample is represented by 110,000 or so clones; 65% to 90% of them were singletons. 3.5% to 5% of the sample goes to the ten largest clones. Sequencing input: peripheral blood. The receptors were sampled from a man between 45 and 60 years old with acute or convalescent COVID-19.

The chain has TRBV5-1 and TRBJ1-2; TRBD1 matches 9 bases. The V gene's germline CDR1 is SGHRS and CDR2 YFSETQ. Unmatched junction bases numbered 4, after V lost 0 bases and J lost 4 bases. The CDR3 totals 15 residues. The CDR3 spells CASSLDPGQGYGYTF. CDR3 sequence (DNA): TGCGCCAGCAGCTTGGACCCGGGACAGGGCTATGGCTACACCTTC. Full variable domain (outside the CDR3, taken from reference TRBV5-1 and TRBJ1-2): KAGVTQTPRYLIKTRGQQVTLSCSPISGHRSVSWYQQTPGQGLQFLFEYFSETQRNKGNFPGRFSGRQFSNSRSEMNVSTLELGDSALYLCASSLDPGQGYGYTFGSGTRLTVV.

Written as DNA, the CDR3 is TGTGCCAGCAGCCGCGCTCAAGGTAGCCCGTACTTC. Translation gives CASSRAQGSPYF. The V and J genes are TRBV6-5 and TRBJ2-7; D gene unclear. V was trimmed by 6 bases and J by 12 bases, leaving 18 bases between them. Per germline, CDR1 MNHEY and CDR2 SVGAGI. The CDR3 is 12 residues long.

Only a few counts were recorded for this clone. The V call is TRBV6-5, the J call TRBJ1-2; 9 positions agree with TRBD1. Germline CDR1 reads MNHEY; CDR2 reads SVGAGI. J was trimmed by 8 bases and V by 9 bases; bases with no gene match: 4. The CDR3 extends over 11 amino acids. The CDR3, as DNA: TGTGCCAGTAAGGGACAGGGAGGCTACACCTTC. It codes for CASKGQGGYTF.

Written as DNA, the CDR3 is TGTGCCAGCAGCCAGGGAGTACCGAGCTCCTACAATGAGCAGTTCTTC. Residues: CASSQGVPSSYNEQFF. The V and J genes are TRBV14 and TRBJ2-1; a possible D gene is TRBD2 (5 bases). The germline gives CDR1 SGHDN, CDR2 FVKESK. Trimming left V 3 bases short and J 0 bases short, with 12 bases between. The CDR3 length is 16 residues.

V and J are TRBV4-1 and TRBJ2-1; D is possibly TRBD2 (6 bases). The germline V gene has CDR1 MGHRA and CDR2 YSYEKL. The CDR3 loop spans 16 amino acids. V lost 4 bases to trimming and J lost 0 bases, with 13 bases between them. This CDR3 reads CASSPRDWSSYNEQFF. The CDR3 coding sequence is TGCGCCAGCAGCCCCCGGGACTGGAGCTCCTACAATGAGCAGTTCTTC.

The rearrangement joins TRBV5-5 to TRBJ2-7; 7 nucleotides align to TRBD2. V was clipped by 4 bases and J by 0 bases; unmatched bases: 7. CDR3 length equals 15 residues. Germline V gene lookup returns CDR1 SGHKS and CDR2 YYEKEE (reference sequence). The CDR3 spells CASSLGTGGSYEQYF. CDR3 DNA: TGTGCCAGCAGCCTCGGGACGGGGGGCTCCTACGAGCAGTACTTC. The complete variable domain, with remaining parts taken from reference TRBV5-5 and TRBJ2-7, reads DAGVTQSPTHLIKTRGQQVTLRCSPISGHKSVSWYQQVLGQGPQFIFQYYEKEERGRGNFPDRFSARQFPNYSSELNVNALLLGDSALYLCASSLGTGGSYEQYFGPGTRLTVT.

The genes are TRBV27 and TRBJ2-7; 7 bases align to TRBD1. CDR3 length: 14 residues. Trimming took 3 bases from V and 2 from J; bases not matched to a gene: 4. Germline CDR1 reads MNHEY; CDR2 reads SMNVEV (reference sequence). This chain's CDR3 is CASSFGDSAYEQYF. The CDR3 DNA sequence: TGTGCCAGCAGTTTCGGGGACAGTGCCTACGAGCAGTACTTC.

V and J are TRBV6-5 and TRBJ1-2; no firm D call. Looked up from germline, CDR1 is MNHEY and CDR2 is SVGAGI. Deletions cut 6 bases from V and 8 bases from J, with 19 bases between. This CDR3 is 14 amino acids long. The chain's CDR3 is CASSKTSVAGGYTF. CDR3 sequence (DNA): TGTGCCAGCAGCAAGACCTCGGTGGCGGGGGGCTACACCTTC.

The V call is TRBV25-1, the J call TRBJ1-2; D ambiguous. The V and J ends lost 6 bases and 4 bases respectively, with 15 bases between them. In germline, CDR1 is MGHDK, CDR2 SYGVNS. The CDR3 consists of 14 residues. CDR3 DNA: TGTGCCAGCAGCCCGCCCACAGCAGCCTATGGCTACACCTTC. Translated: CASSPPTAAYGYTF.

CDR3 sequence: CASSVVTPGVGYGYTF. The CDR3 coding sequence is TGTGCCAGCAGCGTGGTCACCCCGGGGGTTGGCTATGGCTACACCTTC. The chain has TRBV7-9 and TRBJ1-2; maybe TRBD1 (5 bases). V gave up 5 bases and J gave up 4 bases, with 20 bases separating them. The CDR3 length is 16 residues. The germline V gene has CDR1 SEHNR and CDR2 FQNEAQ (reference sequence). Using reference TRBV7-9 and TRBJ1-2 for the parts outside the CDR3, the full variable domain is DTGVSQNPRHKITKRGQNVTFRCDPISEHNRLYWYRQTLGQGPEFLTYFQNEAQLEKSRLLSDRFSAERPKGSFSTLEIQRTEQGDSAMYLCASSVVTPGVGYGYTFGSGTRLTVV.

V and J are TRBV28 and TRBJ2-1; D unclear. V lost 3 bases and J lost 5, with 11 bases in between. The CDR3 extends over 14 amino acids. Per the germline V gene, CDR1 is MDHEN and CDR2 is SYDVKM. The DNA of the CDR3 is TGTGCCAGCAGTTTTATCGGGTCGGACAATGAGCAGTTCTTC. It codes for CASSFIGSDNEQFF.

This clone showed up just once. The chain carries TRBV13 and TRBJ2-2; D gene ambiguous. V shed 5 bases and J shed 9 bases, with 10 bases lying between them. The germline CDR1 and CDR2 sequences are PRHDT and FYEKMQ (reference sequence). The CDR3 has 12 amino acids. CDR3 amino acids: CASSRPSRELFF. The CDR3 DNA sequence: TGTGCCAGCAGCCGCCCGAGCCGGGAGCTGTTTTTT.

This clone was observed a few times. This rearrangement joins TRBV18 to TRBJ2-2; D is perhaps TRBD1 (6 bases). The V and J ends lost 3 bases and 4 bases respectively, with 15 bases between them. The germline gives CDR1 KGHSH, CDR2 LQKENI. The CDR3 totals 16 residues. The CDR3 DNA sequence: TGTGCCAGCTCACCCCGACCAGGGGCCAGCACCGGGGAGCTGTTTTTT. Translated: CASSPRPGASTGELFF.

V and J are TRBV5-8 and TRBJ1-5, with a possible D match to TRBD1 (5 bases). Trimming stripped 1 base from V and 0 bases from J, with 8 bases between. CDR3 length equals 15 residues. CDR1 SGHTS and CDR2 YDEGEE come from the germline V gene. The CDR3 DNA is TGTGCCAGCAGCTTGTGGCAGGGTAGCAATCAGCCCCAGCATTTT. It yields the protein CASSLWQGSNQPQHF.

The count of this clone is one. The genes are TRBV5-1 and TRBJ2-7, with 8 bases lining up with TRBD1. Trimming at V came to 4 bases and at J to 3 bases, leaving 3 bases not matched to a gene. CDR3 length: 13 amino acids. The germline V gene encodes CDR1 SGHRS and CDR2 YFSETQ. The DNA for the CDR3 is TGCGCCAGCAGCCCTACAGGGGGCTACGAGCAGTACTTC. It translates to CASSPTGGYEQYF.

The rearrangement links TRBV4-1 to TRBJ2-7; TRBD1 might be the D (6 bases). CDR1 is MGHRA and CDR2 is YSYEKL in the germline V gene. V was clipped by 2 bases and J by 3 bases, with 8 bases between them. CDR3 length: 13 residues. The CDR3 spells CASSQKQGYEQYF. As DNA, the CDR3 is TGCGCCAGCAGCCAAAAACAGGGCTACGAGCAGTACTTC.

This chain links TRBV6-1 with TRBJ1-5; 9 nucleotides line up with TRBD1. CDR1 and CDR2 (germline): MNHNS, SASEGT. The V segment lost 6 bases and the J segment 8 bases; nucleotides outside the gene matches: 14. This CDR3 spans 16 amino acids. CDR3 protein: CASSEYPGQGGKPQHF. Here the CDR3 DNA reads TGTGCCAGCAGCGAATATCCGGGACAGGGTGGGAAGCCCCAGCATTTT.

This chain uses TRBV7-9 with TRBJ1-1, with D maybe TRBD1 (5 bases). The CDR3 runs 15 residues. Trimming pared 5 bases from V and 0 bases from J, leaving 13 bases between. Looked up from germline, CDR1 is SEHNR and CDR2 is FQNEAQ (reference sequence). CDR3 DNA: TGTGCCAGCAGCCGTGGGGGAGGGTTGAACACTGAAGCTTTCTTT. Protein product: CASSRGGGLNTEAFF. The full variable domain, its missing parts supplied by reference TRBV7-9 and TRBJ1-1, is DTGVSQNPRHKITKRGQNVTFRCDPISEHNRLYWYRQTLGQGPEFLTYFQNEAQLEKSRLLSDRFSAERPKGSFSTLEIQRTEQGDSAMYLCASSRGGGLNTEAFFGQGTRLTVV.

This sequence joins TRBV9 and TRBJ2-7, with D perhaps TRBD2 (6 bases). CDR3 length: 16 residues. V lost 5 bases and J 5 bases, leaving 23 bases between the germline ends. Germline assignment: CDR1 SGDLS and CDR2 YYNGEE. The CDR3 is CASSRGLSSPNHEQYF. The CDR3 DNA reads TGTGCCAGCAGTAGAGGACTATCATCACCTAACCACGAGCAGTACTTC.

The CDR3 DNA reads TGTGCCAGCAGCTTAGTCATTTATCGGACTAGCGGGCACCAAGAGACCCAGTACTTC. Its protein is CASSLVIYRTSGHQETQYF. The rearrangement links TRBV7-8 to TRBJ2-5, with TRBD2 identical over 11 bases. Trimming cost V 1 base and J 0 bases; bases outside gene matches: 10. The CDR3 spans 19 residues. From germline, CDR1 is SGHVS and CDR2 FQNEAQ. Drawing the rest from reference TRBV7-8 and TRBJ2-5, the complete variable domain is GAGVSQSPRYKVAKRGQDVALRCDPISGHVSLFWYQQALGQGPEFLTYFQNEAQLDKSGLPSDRFFAERPEGSVSTLKIQRTQQEDSAVYLCASSLVIYRTSGHQETQYFGPGTRLLVL.

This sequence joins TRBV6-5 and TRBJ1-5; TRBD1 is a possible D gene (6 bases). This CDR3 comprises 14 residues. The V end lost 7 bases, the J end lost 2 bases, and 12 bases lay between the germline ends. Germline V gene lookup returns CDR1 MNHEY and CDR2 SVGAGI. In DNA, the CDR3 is TGTGCCAGCACCACCTCAGGGGGCAATCAGCCCCAGCATTTT. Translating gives CASTTSGGNQPQHF.

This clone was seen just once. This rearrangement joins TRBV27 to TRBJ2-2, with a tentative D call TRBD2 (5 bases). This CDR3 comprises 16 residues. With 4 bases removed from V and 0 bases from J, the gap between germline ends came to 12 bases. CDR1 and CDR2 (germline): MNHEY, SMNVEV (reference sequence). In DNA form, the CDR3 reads TGTGCCAGCAGTTCCCCCCGGACTGCGAACACCGGGGAGCTGTTTTTT. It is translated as CASSSPRTANTGELFF.

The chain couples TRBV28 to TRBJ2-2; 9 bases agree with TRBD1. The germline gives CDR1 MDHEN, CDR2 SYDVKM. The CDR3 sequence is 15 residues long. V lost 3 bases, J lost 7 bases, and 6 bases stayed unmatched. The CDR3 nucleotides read TGTGCCAGCAGTTTGAACAGGGGGCGCGGCGGGGAGCTGTTTTTT. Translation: CASSLNRGRGGELFF.

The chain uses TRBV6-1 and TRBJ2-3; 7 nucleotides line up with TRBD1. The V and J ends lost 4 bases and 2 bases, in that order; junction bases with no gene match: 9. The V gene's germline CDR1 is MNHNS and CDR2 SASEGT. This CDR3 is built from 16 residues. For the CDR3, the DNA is TGTGCCAGCAGTGGGGTACAGGGGTTATTCACAGATACGCAGTATTTT. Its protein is CASSGVQGLFTDTQYF.